This T cell receptor beta chain was sequenced during a study of blood T cell repertoires in COVID-19. Study information: T cells, B-cell-depleted T cells, or PBMCs supplied cDNA or gDNA.

Only one count was recorded for this clone. Authors' methods: For nucleated cells, counts were estimated from reference gene primer amplification. Method: immunoSEQ multiplex PCR; TCRdb's copy keeps in-frame clones and lacks some. From that table come the V and J calls and clone size; the DNA was used to work out D and trimming. The sample lists some 200,000 clones, 80% to 90% occurring once. Trimming removed 4 bases from V and 0 bases from J; junction bases left unmatched: 6. Germline V CDR1 and CDR2: SGHDT, YYEEEE. The CDR3 totals 16 residues. V is TRBV5-6 and J is TRBJ1-5, with 8 bases matching TRBD1. The sequenced sample consisted of peripheral blood. The origin of this receptor is a man aged 80 or over with acute or convalescent COVID-19. CDR3 in DNA: TGTGCCAGCAGCAACTTCGGACAGGGTAGCAATCAGCCCCAGCATTTT. It codes for CASSNFGQGSNQPQHF.